Below are 23 T cell receptor beta chains sequenced from a single sample in a study of blood T cell repertoires in COVID-19. Some clones are missing from TCRdb's copy, which holds only in-frame ones; the method was immunoSEQ multiplex PCR. There are 280,000 or so clones in the sample; about 83% occur only once, and 8.5% to 9.5% lies in the top ten. Sequencing was done on a sample of peripheral blood. Receptors originate from a woman aged 45-59 years who had recovered from COVID-19.

In its sample, this clone was seen a few times. This chain connects TRBV29-1 to TRBJ2-1; TRBD1 agrees at 7 bases. With 7 bases clipped from V and 5 bases from J, the junction kept 11 bases outside the gene matches. The germline gives CDR1 SQVTM, CDR2 ANQGSEA. CDR3 size: 14 residues. The CDR3 sequence is CSDLQGPPNNEQFF. The CDR3, as DNA: TGCAGCGACCTACAGGGGCCCCCTAACAATGAGCAGTTCTTC.

The chain joins TRBV25-1 to TRBJ2-3; TRBD2 aligns across 10 bases. Germline V gene data show CDR1 as MGHDK and CDR2 as SYGVNS. V was pared by 4 bases and J by 4 bases, with 5 bases of the junction left unmatched. The CDR3 totals 15 residues. CDR3 loop: CASSGDSGRSDTQYF. CDR3 in DNA: TGTGCCAGCAGTGGAGATAGCGGGAGGTCAGATACGCAGTATTTT. The full variable domain, rest sourced from reference TRBV25-1 and TRBJ2-3, is EADIYQTPRYLVIGTGKKITLECSQTMGHDKMYWYQQDPGMELHLIHYSYGVNSTEKGDLSSESTVSRIRTEHFPLTLESARPSHTSQYLCASSGDSGRSDTQYFGPGTRLTVL.

This clone is a singleton in its sample. This chain connects TRBV4-2 to TRBJ2-5, with D possibly matching TRBD1 (6 bases). CDR1 LGHNA and CDR2 YNFKEQ come from the germline V gene. Trimming shortened V by 0 bases and J by 2 bases, and 16 bases separated the two germline ends. CDR3 length equals 17 residues. Here the CDR3 DNA reads TGTGCCAGCAGCCAAGATGGCTGGGGGCGCGGGCAAGAGACCCAGTACTTC. Translating it yields CASSQDGWGRGQETQYF.

By frequency in the sample, this clone is medium-sized. The chain joins TRBV4-1 to TRBJ2-7; no definite D call. The germline V gene has CDR1 MGHRA and CDR2 YSYEKL. This CDR3 is 15 amino acids long. With 0 bases removed from V and 3 bases from J, the gap between germline ends came to 12 bases. The CDR3 spells CASSQDQPLFYEQYF. The CDR3 DNA reads as TGCGCCAGCAGCCAAGACCAGCCACTATTCTACGAGCAGTACTTC.

This clone was observed a single time. The chain recombines TRBV4-2 with TRBJ2-3, with 9 bases lining up with TRBD1. Losses at the gene ends were 1 base for V and 3 bases for J; bases not matched to a gene: 14. The CDR3 has 19 amino acids. Germline CDR1 is LGHNA and CDR2 is YNFKEQ. The CDR3: CASSQALHRGQEGTDTQYF. As DNA, the CDR3 is TGTGCCAGCAGCCAAGCTCTGCACAGGGGGCAGGAAGGAACAGATACGCAGTATTTT.

The chain is built from TRBV18 and TRBJ2-7; D not certain. In germline, CDR1 is KGHSH, CDR2 LQKENI. V dropped 0 bases and J dropped 10 bases, with 10 bases sitting between them. The CDR3 contains 12 residues. CDR3 in DNA: TGTGCCAGCTCACCACCGAATGGCCATCAGTACTTC. It codes for CASSPPNGHQYF.

This clone was seen a handful of times. This sequence joins TRBV27 and TRBJ2-7, with D perhaps matching TRBD2 (5 bases). CDR1 MNHEY and CDR2 SMNVEV come from the germline V gene (reference sequence). V shed 3 bases and J shed 3 bases, with 9 bases lying between them. This CDR3 has 13 residues. CDR3 region: CASSFSGGYEQYF. CDR3 sequence (DNA): TGTGCCAGCAGTTTCTCCGGAGGCTACGAGCAGTACTTC.

On this clone itself: At the DNA level, this CDR3 is encoded by other sequences in the same sample as well. The rearrangement joins TRBV27 to TRBJ1-1; D is perhaps TRBD1 (5 bases). Trimming removed 3 bases at V and 2 bases at J, with 10 bases between. The germline CDR1 and CDR2 sequences are MNHEY and SMNVEV (reference sequence). There are 14 residues in the CDR3. The CDR3: CASSLGQGNTEAFF. Here the CDR3 DNA reads TGTGCCAGCAGTTTGGGGCAGGGAAACACTGAAGCTTTCTTT.

The genes are TRBV6-2 or TRBV6-3 and TRBJ1-6; 7 nucleotides line up with TRBD1. Per the germline V gene, CDR1 is MNHEY and CDR2 is SVGEGT. The ends lost 5 bases at V and 9 bases at J; junction bases unmatched: 4. This CDR3 is built from 13 residues. The CDR3 nucleotides are TGTGCCAGCAGTCACAGGGGACCTTCACCCCTCCACTTT. Its protein product is CASSHRGPSPLHF.

This chain links TRBV5-5 with TRBJ1-2; D is perhaps TRBD1 (6 bases). This CDR3 spans 16 amino acids. Germline V gene data show CDR1 as SGHKS and CDR2 as YYEKEE (reference sequence). The germline V and J ends were trimmed by 4 bases and 4 bases, with 20 bases remaining between them. CDR3 bases: TGTGCCAGCAGCGGGACACAATCACCAAAGGGCTATGGCTACACCTTC. This encodes CASSGTQSPKGYGYTF. Combining the CDR3 with reference TRBV5-5 and TRBJ1-2 gives the whole variable domain DAGVTQSPTHLIKTRGQQVTLRCSPISGHKSVSWYQQVLGQGPQFIFQYYEKEERGRGNFPDRFSARQFPNYSSELNVNALLLGDSALYLCASSGTQSPKGYGYTFGSGTRLTVV.

This sequence joins TRBV5-4 and TRBJ1-2; 9 nucleotides agree with TRBD1. Looked up from germline, CDR1 is SGHNT and CDR2 is YYREEE (reference sequence). The V gene end was trimmed by 1 base and the J gene end by 4 bases; junction bases not matched to a gene: 2. The CDR3 covers 14 residues. The CDR3 reads CASSLQQGAYGYTF. The CDR3 nucleotides read TGTGCCAGCAGCTTGCAACAGGGGGCCTATGGCTACACCTTC.

The genes are TRBV10-1 and TRBJ2-1; 8 nucleotides match TRBD2. The germline V gene encodes CDR1 WNHNN and CDR2 SYGVQD (reference sequence). This CDR3 region has 17 residues. Trimming at V came to 11 bases and at J to 0 bases, leaving 15 bases not matched to a gene. This CDR3 is CAGSRPLSGSSYNEQFF. CDR3 DNA: TGCGCCGGATCTAGGCCACTAAGCGGGAGCTCCTACAATGAGCAGTTCTTC.

V is TRBV9 and J is TRBJ2-3, with 9 bases lining up with TRBD2. The V and J ends lost 1 base and 2 bases, in that order; junction bases with no gene match: 5. Germline CDR1 and CDR2: SGDLS and YYNGEE. The CDR3 sequence is 16 residues long. The DNA of the CDR3 is TGTGCCAGCAGCGTAAGAGCGGGAGGTCTCACAGATACGCAGTATTTT. The encoded protein is CASSVRAGGLTDTQYF.

This chain connects TRBV30 to TRBJ2-7, with a tentative D call TRBD1 (6 bases). The CDR3 has 12 amino acids. Trimming took off 1 base at V and 3 bases at J, with 7 bases between the two ends. The germline gives CDR1 GTSNPN, CDR2 SVGIG (reference sequence). The CDR3 sequence is CAWSARGYEQYF. The DNA for the CDR3 is TGTGCCTGGAGTGCCAGGGGCTACGAGCAGTACTTC.

This clone showed up just a few times. This chain's CDR3 is CASSMRTSGSSREQYF. CDR3 DNA: TGTGCCAGTAGTATGCGGACTAGCGGGAGTAGTCGCGAGCAGTACTTC. The chain employs TRBV19 and TRBJ2-7, with 13 nucleotides matching TRBD2. V lost 3 bases to trimming and J lost 6 bases; unmatched junction nucleotides: 8. CDR1 is LNHDA and CDR2 is SQIVND in the germline V gene (reference sequence). The CDR3 contains 16 residues.

The rearrangement uses TRBV28 and TRBJ2-3; D possibly corresponds to TRBD2 (5 bases). The CDR3 is 17 residues long. The V end was cut by 2 bases, the J end by 3 bases, with 18 bases between. Germline V gives CDR1 MDHEN, CDR2 SYDVKM. CDR3 sequence reads: CASSLIARGRSTDTQYF. CDR3 coding DNA: TGTGCCAGCAGTTTAATTGCCCGGGGAAGATCTACAGATACGCAGTATTTT.

In regard to this clone: A junction boundary mismatches the germline segment, possibly from a read error. V and J are TRBV7-2 and TRBJ1-6, with D possibly being TRBD1 (5 bases). Germline CDR1 and CDR2: SGHTA and FQGNSA. CDR3 length equals 14 residues. CDR3 sequence (DNA): TGTGCCAGCAGCCAATACAGGAATAACTCACCCCTCCACTTT. Translated, it gives CASSQYRNNSPLHF.

The chain is built from TRBV4-2 and TRBJ2-6; D remains ambiguous. The V end lost 0 bases, the J end lost 0 bases, and 12 bases lay between the germline ends. CDR1 LGHNA and CDR2 YNFKEQ come from the germline V gene. This CDR3 spans 18 amino acids. CDR3: CASSQEGSSSSGANVLTF. In nucleotides, the CDR3 is TGTGCCAGCAGCCAAGAGGGCTCCAGTAGCTCTGGGGCCAACGTCCTGACTTTC.

This rearrangement joins TRBV27 to TRBJ2-7; possibly TRBD1 for D (6 bases). CDR1 MNHEY and CDR2 SMNVEV come from the germline V gene (reference sequence). V was shortened by 5 bases and J by 3 bases, with 20 bases between the two germline ends. This CDR3 is built from 16 residues. The CDR3 loop is CASSKGKGHIVYEQYF. CDR3 nucleotide sequence: TGTGCCAGCAGTAAAGGAAAGGGACACATCGTCTACGAGCAGTACTTC.

This chain connects TRBV5-1 to TRBJ2-5; TRBD2 matches at 9 bases. Germline trimming cut 2 bases from V and 5 bases from J; bases unmatched to any gene: 7. The CDR3 loop spans 15 amino acids. Germline V CDR1 and CDR2: SGHRS, YFSETQ. The CDR3 spells CASSLAGGPGETQYF. The CDR3 DNA reads TGCGCCAGCAGCTTAGCGGGGGGCCCAGGGGAGACCCAGTACTTC.

This clone appeared a few times. This sample also contains other DNA sequences that code for the same CDR3. J is TRBJ2-3 and V is TRBV18; TRBD2 is a possible D gene (5 bases). This CDR3 is 13 amino acids long. V was shortened by 5 bases and J by 2 bases, with 8 bases between the two germline ends. Germline CDR1 reads KGHSH; CDR2 reads LQKENI. The chain's CDR3 is CASSSGLTDTQYF. CDR3 DNA: TGTGCCAGCTCATCCGGACTCACAGATACGCAGTATTTT.

CDR3 residues: CAWSTRGAQHF. Written as DNA, the CDR3 is TGTGCCTGGAGTACTCGTGGGGCTCAGCATTTT. The rearrangement joins TRBV30 to TRBJ1-5, with D perhaps matching TRBD1 (5 bases). In germline, CDR1 is GTSNPN, CDR2 SVGIG (reference sequence). This CDR3 region has 11 residues. The germline V and J ends were trimmed by 2 bases and 13 bases, with 12 bases remaining between them.

CDR3 coding DNA: TGTGCCAGTAGTTATTCCCTCCTTGAGACCCAGTACTTC. Translating gives CASSYSLLETQYF. The V gene is TRBV19, the J gene TRBJ2-5; D call uncertain. Germline assignment: CDR1 LNHDA and CDR2 SQIVND (reference sequence). V dropped 5 bases and J dropped 5 bases, with 12 bases sitting between them. There are 13 residues in the CDR3.